The 23 T cell receptor beta chains listed next were all sequenced from one sample in a study of T cell changes during pregnancy in multiple sclerosis (dated by TCRdb to the late 2010s). The library came from the immunoSEQ multiplex PCR assay. Drawn from immuneACCESS, this table holds only the in-frame rearrangements with V and J called that TCRdb kept. Clones are partly lost; checked studies trace under half to an unresolved V gene and leave the rest unexplained. This sample lists roughly 30,000 clones; roughly nine tenths were detected once. In total, the top ten clones hold about 5% of the sample. The source material was CD8+ T cells from peripheral blood mononuclear cells, sampled in the first trimester of pregnancy. The receptors originated from a female donor with multiple sclerosis, enrolled in a pregnancy study.

The V call is TRBV4-2, the J call TRBJ2-7, with TRBD2 matching over 7 bases. V dropped 1 base and J dropped 7; count of bases not matched to a gene: 13. The CDR3 has 16 amino acids. Germline CDR1 is LGHNA and CDR2 is YNFKEQ. The CDR3 loop is CASSQVTGTTGGEQYF. The CDR3 nucleotides are TGTGCCAGCAGCCAAGTAACCGGGACTACTGGAGGGGAGCAGTACTTC.

In this sample, this clone turned up once. The J gene is TRBJ2-7, the V gene TRBV13, with 11 bases identical to TRBD1. With V trimmed by 5 bases and J by 6 bases, 6 bases remained unmatched. The germline V gene encodes CDR1 PRHDT and CDR2 FYEKMQ (reference sequence). This CDR3 has 14 residues. CDR3 protein: CASSSRDRGFEQYF. CDR3 DNA: TGTGCCAGCAGCAGCCGGGACAGGGGGTTCGAGCAGTACTTC.

This chain connects TRBV10-1 to TRBJ2-7; TRBD2 matches 8 bases. Germline CDR1 and CDR2: WNHNN and SYGVQD (reference sequence). V was pared by 3 bases and J by 5 bases, with 3 bases of the junction left unmatched. The CDR3 consists of 13 residues. The CDR3 DNA is TGCGCCAGCAGTGATAGCGGGAACCACGAGCAGTACTTC. It encodes CASSDSGNHEQYF.

The chain uses TRBV4-3 and TRBJ2-7; the D is unclear. This CDR3 contains 14 residues. The germline V gene encodes CDR1 LGHNA and CDR2 YSLEER. V gave up 4 bases and J gave up 0 bases, with 10 bases separating them. Here the CDR3 DNA reads TGCGCCAGCAGCCTCTTACTCGGCTCCTACGAGCAGTACTTC. It codes for CASSLLLGSYEQYF.

The CDR3 nucleotides are TGTGCCAGCAGCTTAGGAAACAGAGGGCTTGGTATTCAGCCCCAGCATTTT. Residues: CASSLGNRGLGIQPQHF. V is TRBV7-9 and J is TRBJ1-5, with D hard to call. Trimming took off 1 base at V and 6 bases at J, with 19 bases between the two ends. Germline-derived CDR1 and CDR2 are SEHNR and FQNEAQ (reference sequence). This CDR3 is 17 amino acids long.

The chain joins TRBV11-2 to TRBJ2-2, with 10 bases aligning to TRBD2. CDR1 and CDR2 from the germline V gene are SGHAT and FQNNGV. The CDR3 extends over 16 amino acids. The junction had 7 bases not matched to a gene; V was cut back by 5 bases and J by 4 bases. CDR3 sequence: CASSLGTSVGTGELFF. CDR3 in DNA: TGTGCCAGCAGCCTAGGGACTAGCGTGGGCACCGGGGAGCTGTTTTTT. The full variable domain, its missing parts supplied by reference TRBV11-2 and TRBJ2-2, is EAGVAQSPRYKIIEKRQSVAFWCNPISGHATLYWYQQILGQGPKLLIQFQNNGVVDDSQLPKDRFSAERLKGVDSTLKIQPAKLEDSAVYLCASSLGTSVGTGELFFGEGSRLTVL.

Worth noting for this clone: Sequence at one end of the junction differs from germline and may be a read error. V usage is TRBV7-7 and J usage is TRBJ2-1; perhaps TRBD1 as D (6 bases). The CDR3 length is 13 residues. Germline V CDR1 and CDR2: SSHAT, FNYEAQ (reference sequence). The CDR3 nucleotides are TGTGCTAGCAGCTTAGTAGGGGGCAATGAGCAGTTCTTC. Amino acids: CASSLVGGNEQFF. The variable domain in full, completed from reference TRBV7-7 and TRBJ2-1, reads GAGVSQSPRYKVTKRGQDVTLRCDPISSHATLYWYQQALGQGPEFLTYFNYEAQPDKSGLPSDRFSAERPEGSISTLTIQRTEQRDSAMYRCASSLVGGNEQFFGPGTRLTVL.

V usage is TRBV5-1 and J usage is TRBJ2-7, with 14 bases that match TRBD2. Germline-derived CDR1 and CDR2 are SGHRS and YFSETQ. CDR3 length: 15 amino acids. V was clipped by 4 bases and J by 4 bases; unmatched bases: 4. The CDR3 DNA follows: TGCGCCAGCAGCCGTTGGACTAGCGGGAGGTACGAGCAGTACTTC. It specifies CASSRWTSGRYEQYF.

The rearrangement links TRBV7-9 to TRBJ2-1; TRBD2 matches at 13 bases. Germline V lookup: CDR1 SEHNR, CDR2 FQNEAQ (reference sequence). V was pared by 4 bases and J by 4 bases, with 4 bases of the junction left unmatched. This CDR3 has 16 amino acids. CDR3 residues: CASSSGLAGAYNEQFF. Written as DNA, the CDR3 is TGTGCCAGCAGCTCCGGACTAGCGGGGGCTTACAATGAGCAGTTCTTC.

The J gene is TRBJ1-3, the V gene TRBV7-9; no definite D call. The germline V and J ends were trimmed by 2 bases and 3 bases, with 8 bases remaining between them. Looked up from germline, CDR1 is SEHNR and CDR2 is FQNEAQ (reference sequence). This CDR3 is 14 amino acids long. The CDR3 coding sequence is TGTGCCAGCAGCTTATATGGAGTTGGAAACACCATATATTTT. This translates into CASSLYGVGNTIYF. The full variable domain, with the rest looked up from reference TRBV7-9 and TRBJ1-3, is DTGVSQNPRHKITKRGQNVTFRCDPISEHNRLYWYRQTLGQGPEFLTYFQNEAQLEKSRLLSDRFSAERPKGSFSTLEIQRTEQGDSAMYLCASSLYGVGNTIYFGEGSWLTVV.

This clone is a singleton in its sample. The rearrangement uses TRBV28 and TRBJ1-5, with D possibly being TRBD1 (5 bases). This CDR3 region has 15 residues. Per germline, CDR1 MDHEN and CDR2 SYDVKM. V was trimmed by 2 bases and J by 2 bases, leaving 10 bases between them. The CDR3 sequence is CASSLSRARNQPQHF. The DNA for the CDR3 is TGTGCCAGCAGTTTAAGCAGGGCCCGCAATCAGCCCCAGCATTTT.

The chain couples TRBV5-1 to TRBJ2-7, with a tentative D call TRBD1 (6 bases). CDR3 length equals 13 residues. Germline lookup yields CDR1 SGHRS and CDR2 YFSETQ. Trimming removed 4 bases from V and 2 bases from J, with 10 bases in between. CDR3 DNA: TGCGCCAGCAGCCCGGGACACCCCTACGAGCAGTACTTC. Translated, it gives CASSPGHPYEQYF.

This chain connects TRBV10-3 to TRBJ1-2; D is uncertain. The CDR3 is made up of 12 amino acids. Germline-derived CDR1 and CDR2 are ENHRY and SYGVKD. The V end lost 2 bases, the J end lost 4 bases, and 5 bases lay between the germline ends. CDR3 protein: CAISETGYGYTF. DNA of the CDR3: TGTGCCATCAGTGAGACTGGCTATGGCTACACCTTC.

This chain joins TRBV13 and TRBJ2-3; 7 bases are a match to TRBD1. CDR1 is PRHDT and CDR2 is FYEKMQ in the germline V gene (reference sequence). This CDR3 has 15 residues. J lost 2 bases, V lost 4 bases, and 6 bases had no gene match. The CDR3 region is CASSWGTDDTDTQYF. The CDR3 nucleotides read TGTGCCAGCAGCTGGGGGACAGATGACACAGATACGCAGTATTTT.

This clone has a single count. The chain has TRBV28 and TRBJ1-1, with a possible D match to TRBD1 (6 bases). Germline CDR1 is MDHEN and CDR2 is SYDVKM. V was cut by 3 bases and J by 7 bases, with 15 bases left in between. The CDR3 has 14 amino acids. CDR3 bases: TGTGCCAGCAGTTTTGTGGGGCAGGGGCATGAAGCTTTCTTT. Protein: CASSFVGQGHEAFF.

This sequence joins TRBV2 and TRBJ2-2; 10 bases fit TRBD2. The J segment lost 6 bases and the V segment lost 1 base, leaving 5 bases of the junction unmatched. The germline V gene encodes CDR1 SNHLY and CDR2 FYNNEI. This CDR3 region has 16 residues. The CDR3 region has the DNA TGTGCCAGCAGTGAAGTCCTAGCGGGAGTCCCCGGGGAGCTGTTTTTT. It encodes CASSEVLAGVPGELFF.

V usage is TRBV13 and J usage is TRBJ2-7, with 7 bases matching TRBD1. J gave up 2 bases and V 5 bases, and 9 bases lay outside the gene matches. The germline V gene encodes CDR1 PRHDT and CDR2 FYEKMQ (reference sequence). There are 15 residues in the CDR3. CDR3 amino acids: CASSPRGTAPYEQYF. Here the CDR3 DNA reads TGTGCCAGCAGCCCGAGAGGGACAGCCCCCTACGAGCAGTACTTC.

The rearrangement links TRBV2 to TRBJ2-2; TRBD2 matches 8 bases. Germline V gene lookup returns CDR1 SNHLY and CDR2 FYNNEI. The CDR3 totals 18 residues. V trimming: 0 bases; J trimming: 0 bases; junction bases outside the gene matches: 6. This chain's CDR3 is CASSEAPYSGTNTGELFF. CDR3 bases: TGTGCCAGCAGTGAAGCGCCATATAGCGGGACGAACACCGGGGAGCTGTTTTTT.

The chain has TRBV30 and TRBJ2-7; 9 positions agree with TRBD2. With 0 bases clipped from V and 3 bases from J, the junction kept 0 bases outside the gene matches. CDR1 and CDR2 (germline): GTSNPN, SVGIG (reference sequence). The CDR3 length is 13 residues. The CDR3 region has the DNA TGTGCCTGGAGTGTAGCGGGAGGCTACGAGCAGTACTTC. It specifies CAWSVAGGYEQYF.

The chain couples TRBV4-1 to TRBJ2-1; 12 nucleotides agree with TRBD2. This CDR3 has 17 amino acids. CDR1 MGHRA and CDR2 YSYEKL come from the germline V gene. V shed 2 bases, J shed 4 bases, and the junction held 6 bases outside the gene matches. The CDR3 here is CASSQLLAGGIYNEQFF. CDR3 nucleotide sequence: TGCGCCAGCAGCCAACTTCTAGCGGGAGGGATATACAATGAGCAGTTCTTC.

The chain couples TRBV7-9 to TRBJ2-3; D gene unclear. Trimming removed 5 bases at V and 0 bases at J, with 3 bases between. This CDR3 has 12 amino acids. Germline CDR1 reads SEHNR; CDR2 reads FQNEAQ (reference sequence). CDR3 coding DNA: TGTGCCAGCAGCCCGAGCACAGATACGCAGTATTTT. Encoded protein: CASSPSTDTQYF.

This clone was observed at least ten times. The chain has TRBV28 and TRBJ1-1, with a possible D match to TRBD1 (6 bases). Germline assignment: CDR1 MDHEN and CDR2 SYDVKM. V was cut by 6 bases and J by 2 bases, with 13 bases left in between. The CDR3 spans 14 residues. The CDR3 sequence: CASRAQGRNTEAFF. DNA of the CDR3: TGTGCCAGCAGAGCCCAGGGGCGAAACACTGAAGCTTTCTTT.

V gene TRBV5-1 combines with J gene TRBJ1-3, with D perhaps matching TRBD1 (6 bases). Germline V gene lookup returns CDR1 SGHRS and CDR2 YFSETQ. The CDR3 totals 14 residues. V lost 1 base, J lost 5 bases, and 10 bases lay in between. The DNA of the CDR3 is TGCGCCAGCAGCTTGCGCAGGGGAAGAAACACCATATATTTT. This codes for CASSLRRGRNTIYF.